This T cell receptor beta chain appears in the sequencing data of a study of cytomegalovirus exposure and HLA in healthy donors. PCR employed 60 Vbeta and 13 Jbeta primers. TCRdb's copy holds only in-frame clones and misses some; the assay was immunoSEQ multiplex PCR. The sample carries roughly 290,000 clones, around 80% recorded once. On this clone itself: Its target is unknown.

General study findings and limits: As was reported, the classifier diagnosed cytomegalovirus status with high specificity and sensitivity. A later analysis found common viral pathogens apparently linked to several of the most significant clusters.

The study sampled nominally healthy donors, though unrecorded immune exposures were likely. The sequenced sample consisted of PBMCs. The source of this sequence is a girl aged 2-10 years in good health and CMV-seronegative.

CDR3 DNA sequence: TGCGCCAGCAGCTACAGGGTTAACACTGAAGCTTTCTTT. As protein: CASSYRVNTEAFF. V is TRBV5-1 and J is TRBJ1-1; D may be TRBD1 (6 bases). The CDR3 is made up of 13 amino acids. CDR1 SGHRS and CDR2 YFSETQ come from the germline V gene. V lost 3 bases to trimming and J lost 2 bases, with 8 bases between them.